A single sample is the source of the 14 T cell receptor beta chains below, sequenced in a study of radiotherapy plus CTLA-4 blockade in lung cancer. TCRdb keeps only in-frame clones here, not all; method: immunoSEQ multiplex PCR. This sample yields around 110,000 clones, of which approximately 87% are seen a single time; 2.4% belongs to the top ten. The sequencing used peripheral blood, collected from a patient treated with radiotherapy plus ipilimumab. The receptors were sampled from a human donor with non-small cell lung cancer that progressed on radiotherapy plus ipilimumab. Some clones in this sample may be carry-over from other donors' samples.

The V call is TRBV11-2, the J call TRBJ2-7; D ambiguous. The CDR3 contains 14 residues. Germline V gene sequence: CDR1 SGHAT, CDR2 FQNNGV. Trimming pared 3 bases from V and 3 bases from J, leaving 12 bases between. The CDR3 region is CASSFRPRSYEQYF. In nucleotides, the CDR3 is TGTGCCAGCAGCTTCCGACCTCGGAGCTACGAGCAGTACTTC. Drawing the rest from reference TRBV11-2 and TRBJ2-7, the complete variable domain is EAGVAQSPRYKIIEKRQSVAFWCNPISGHATLYWYQQILGQGPKLLIQFQNNGVVDDSQLPKDRFSAERLKGVDSTLKIQPAKLEDSAVYLCASSFRPRSYEQYFGPGTRLTVT.

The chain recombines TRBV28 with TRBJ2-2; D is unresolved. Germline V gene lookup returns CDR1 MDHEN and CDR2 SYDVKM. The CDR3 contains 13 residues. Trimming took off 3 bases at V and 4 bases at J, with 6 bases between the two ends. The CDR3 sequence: CASSFGPTGELFF. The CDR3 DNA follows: TGTGCCAGCAGTTTCGGGCCCACCGGGGAGCTGTTTTTT.

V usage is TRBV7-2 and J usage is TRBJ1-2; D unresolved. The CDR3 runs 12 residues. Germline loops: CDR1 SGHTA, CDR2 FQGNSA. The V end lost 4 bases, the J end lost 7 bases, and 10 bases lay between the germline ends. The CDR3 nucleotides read TGTGCCAGCAGCTCCTACCCTATTGGCTACACCTTC. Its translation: CASSSYPIGYTF.

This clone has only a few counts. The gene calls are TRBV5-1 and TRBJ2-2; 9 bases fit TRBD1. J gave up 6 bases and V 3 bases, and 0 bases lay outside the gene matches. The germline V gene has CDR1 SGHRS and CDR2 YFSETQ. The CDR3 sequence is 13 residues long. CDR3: CASSWTGAGELFF. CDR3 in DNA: TGCGCCAGCAGCTGGACAGGGGCCGGGGAGCTGTTTTTT.

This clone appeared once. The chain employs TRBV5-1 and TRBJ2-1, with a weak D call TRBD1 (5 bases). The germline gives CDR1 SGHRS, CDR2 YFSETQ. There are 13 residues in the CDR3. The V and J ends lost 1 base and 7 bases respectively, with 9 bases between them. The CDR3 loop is CASSLPGRNEQFF. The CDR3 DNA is TGCGCCAGCAGCTTGCCAGGGCGGAATGAGCAGTTCTTC.

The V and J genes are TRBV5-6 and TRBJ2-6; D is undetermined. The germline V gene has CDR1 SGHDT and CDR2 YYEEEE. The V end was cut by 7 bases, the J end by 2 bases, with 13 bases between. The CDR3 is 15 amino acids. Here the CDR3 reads CASSLGLTGANVLTF. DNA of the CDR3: TGTGCCAGCTCCCTGGGCCTTACTGGGGCCAACGTCCTGACTTTC.

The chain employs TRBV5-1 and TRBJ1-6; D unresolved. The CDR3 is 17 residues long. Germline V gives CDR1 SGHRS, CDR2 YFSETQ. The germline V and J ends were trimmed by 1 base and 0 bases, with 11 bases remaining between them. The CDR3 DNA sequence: TGCGCCAGCAGCTTGTTCGGCTCGAGCTCCTATAATTCACCCCTCCACTTT. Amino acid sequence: CASSLFGSSSYNSPLHF.

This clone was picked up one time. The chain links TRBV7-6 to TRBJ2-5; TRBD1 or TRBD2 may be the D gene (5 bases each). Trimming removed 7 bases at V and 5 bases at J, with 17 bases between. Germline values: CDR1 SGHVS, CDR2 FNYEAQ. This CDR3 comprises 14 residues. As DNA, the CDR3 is TGTGCCAGCACCCTAAACCGGGGCTATGAGACCCAGTACTTC. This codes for CASTLNRGYETQYF.

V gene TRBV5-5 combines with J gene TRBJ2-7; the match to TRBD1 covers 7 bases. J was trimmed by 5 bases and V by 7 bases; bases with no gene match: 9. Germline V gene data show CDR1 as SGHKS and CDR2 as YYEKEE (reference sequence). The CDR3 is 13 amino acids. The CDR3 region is CASSQGYGHEQYF. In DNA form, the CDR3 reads TGTGCCAGCTCACAGGGGTATGGCCACGAGCAGTACTTC. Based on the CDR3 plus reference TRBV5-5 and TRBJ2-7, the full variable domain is DAGVTQSPTHLIKTRGQQVTLRCSPISGHKSVSWYQQVLGQGPQFIFQYYEKEERGRGNFPDRFSARQFPNYSSELNVNALLLGDSALYLCASSQGYGHEQYFGPGTRLTVT.

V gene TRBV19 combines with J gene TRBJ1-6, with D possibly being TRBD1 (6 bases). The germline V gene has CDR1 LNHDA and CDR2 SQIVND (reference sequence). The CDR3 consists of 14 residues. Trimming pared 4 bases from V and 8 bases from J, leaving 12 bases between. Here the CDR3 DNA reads TGTGCCAGTAGTAGTCGACAGGATTATTCACCCCTCCACTTT. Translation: CASSSRQDYSPLHF. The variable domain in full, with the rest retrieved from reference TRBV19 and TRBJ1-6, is DGGITQSPKYLFRKEGQNVTLSCEQNLNHDAMYWYRQDPGQGLRLIYYSQIVNDFQKGDIAEGYSVSREKKESFPLTVTSAQKNPTAFYLCASSSRQDYSPLHFGNGTRLTVT.

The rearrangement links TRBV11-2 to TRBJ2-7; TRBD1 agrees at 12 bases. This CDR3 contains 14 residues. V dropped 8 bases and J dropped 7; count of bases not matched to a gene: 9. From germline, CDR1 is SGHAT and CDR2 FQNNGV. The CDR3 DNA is TGTGCCAGCTCGCGGGGACAGGGGGCTCATGAGCAGTACTTC. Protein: CASSRGQGAHEQYF.

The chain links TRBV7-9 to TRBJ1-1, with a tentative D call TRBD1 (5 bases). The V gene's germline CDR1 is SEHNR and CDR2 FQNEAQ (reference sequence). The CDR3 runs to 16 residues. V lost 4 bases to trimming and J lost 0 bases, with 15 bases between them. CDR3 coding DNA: TGTGCCAGCAGCTGGCCTCGGGGGAATATGAACACTGAAGCTTTCTTT. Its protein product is CASSWPRGNMNTEAFF. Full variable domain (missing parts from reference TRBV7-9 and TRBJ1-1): DTGVSQNPRHKITKRGQNVTFRCDPISEHNRLYWYRQTLGQGPEFLTYFQNEAQLEKSRLLSDRFSAERPKGSFSTLEIQRTEQGDSAMYLCASSWPRGNMNTEAFFGQGTRLTVV.

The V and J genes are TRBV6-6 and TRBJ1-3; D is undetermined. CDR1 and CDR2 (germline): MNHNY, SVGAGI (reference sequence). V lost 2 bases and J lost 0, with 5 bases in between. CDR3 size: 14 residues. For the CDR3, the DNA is TGTGCCAGCAGTTACGTGGGCTCTGGAAACACCATATATTTT. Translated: CASSYVGSGNTIYF.

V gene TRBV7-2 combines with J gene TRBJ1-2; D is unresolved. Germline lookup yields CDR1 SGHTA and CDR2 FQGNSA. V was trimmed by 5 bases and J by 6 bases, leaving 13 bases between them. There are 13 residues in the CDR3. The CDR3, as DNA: TGTGCCAGCAGCATATCTTTGGAGGATGGCTACACCTTC. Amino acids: CASSISLEDGYTF.